The 16 T cell receptor beta chains in this list originate from one sample, sequenced in a study of blood T cell repertoires in COVID-19. The assay was immunoSEQ multiplex PCR, and TCRdb's table has in-frame clones only and misses some. The table lists 400,000 to 550,000 clones, about 85% of them singletons, with under 2% in the top ten. The sample comprised PBMCs or T cells enriched from blood (not recorded which). The receptors come from a woman aged 18 to 35 with acute COVID-19.

The chain has TRBV29-1 and TRBJ2-5; 9 bases match TRBD2. The V gene's germline CDR1 is SQVTM and CDR2 ANQGSEA. The V and J ends lost 5 bases and 4 bases, in that order; junction bases with no gene match: 8. This CDR3 comprises 14 residues. The CDR3: CSVSPLSGGETQYF. CDR3 coding DNA: TGCAGCGTTTCACCCCTTAGCGGGGGAGAGACCCAGTACTTC.

This chain joins TRBV4-1 and TRBJ2-2; D not certain. Trimming removed 0 bases at V and 7 bases at J, with 12 bases between. The CDR3 runs to 15 residues. Germline CDR1 reads MGHRA; CDR2 reads YSYEKL. This CDR3 is CASSQDLPSSGELFF. In DNA form, the CDR3 reads TGCGCCAGCAGCCAAGATCTCCCTTCGAGCGGGGAGCTGTTTTTT.

This clone was seen only a few times. The rearrangement uses TRBV3-1 (or the pseudogene TRBV3-2) and TRBJ1-1; TRBD1 might be the D (5 bases). CDR3 length: 14 residues. Germline CDR1 is LGHDT and CDR2 is YNNKEL (reference sequence). The V end was cut by 5 bases, the J end by 11 bases, with 21 bases between. The CDR3 sequence is CASSLLGGSSMAFF. The CDR3 DNA sequence: TGTGCCAGCAGCTTATTGGGGGGTTCCAGTATGGCTTTCTTT.

The rearrangement uses TRBV9 and TRBJ2-5, with a possible D match to TRBD1 (5 bases). This CDR3 spans 16 amino acids. V was clipped by 3 bases and J by 1 base, with 16 bases between them. Germline CDR1 and CDR2: SGDLS and YYNGEE. In nucleotides, the CDR3 is TGTGCCAGCAGCGCGCGGCTTACAGGACCCCAAGAGACCCAGTACTTC. Amino acids: CASSARLTGPQETQYF. The full variable domain, in which reference TRBV9 and TRBJ2-5 provide the parts outside the CDR3, is DSGVTQTPKHLITATGQRVTLRCSPRSGDLSVYWYQQSLDQGLQFLIQYYNGEERAKGNILERFSAQQFPDLHSELNLSSLELGDSALYFCASSARLTGPQETQYFGPGTRLLVL.

This sequence joins TRBV2 and TRBJ1-4; possible D gene TRBD1, 5 bases. Germline V gene sequence: CDR1 SNHLY, CDR2 FYNNEI. Trimming removed 6 bases at V and 12 bases at J, with 11 bases between. This CDR3 is built from 11 residues. DNA for the CDR3: TGTGCCAGCAGCCTGGCGGGACAACTGTTTTTT. Residues: CASSLAGQLFF. The full variable domain, rest sourced from reference TRBV2 and TRBJ1-4, is EPEVTQTPSHQVTQMGQEVILRCVPISNHLYFYWYRQILGQKVEFLVSFYNNEISEKSEIFDDQFSVERPDGSNFTLKIRSTKLEDSAMYFCASSLAGQLFFGSGTQLSVL.

The J gene is TRBJ1-5, the V gene TRBV4-1; D is undetermined. This CDR3 has 13 amino acids. Trimming cost V 1 base and J 1 base, with 2 bases left between them. Germline-derived CDR1 and CDR2 are MGHRA and YSYEKL. In nucleotides, the CDR3 is TGCGCCAGCAGCCAAGTAAGCAATCAGCCCCAGCATTTT. This codes for CASSQVSNQPQHF.

DNA for the CDR3: TGCGCCAGCAGTGAGACGGGACAGAGCAATTCACCCCTCCACTTT. As protein: CASSETGQSNSPLHF. This rearrangement joins TRBV10-2 to TRBJ1-6; TRBD1 matches at 7 bases. This CDR3 region has 15 residues. The trim removed 2 bases at V and 7 bases at J, leaving 5 bases unmatched. Germline V gene data show CDR1 as WSHSY and CDR2 as SAAADI.

V usage is TRBV29-1 and J usage is TRBJ1-2, with D tentatively TRBD1 (5 bases). The CDR3 runs 15 residues. Germline-derived CDR1 and CDR2 are SQVTM and ANQGSEA. V lost 3 bases and J lost 0, with 14 bases in between. As DNA, the CDR3 is TGCAGCGTTGACCCTGGGGCGAGAGCTAACTATGGCTACACCTTC. Protein sequence: CSVDPGARANYGYTF.

The V call is TRBV5-1, the J call TRBJ1-5; TRBD1 matches at 9 bases. Looked up from germline, CDR1 is SGHRS and CDR2 is YFSETQ. V gave up 4 bases and J gave up 1 base; unmatched junction bases: 3. CDR3 length: 15 residues. The CDR3, as DNA: TGCGCCAGCAGCCCGGGACAGGGAAGCAATCAGCCCCAGCATTTT. It specifies CASSPGQGSNQPQHF.

The chain uses TRBV5-5 and TRBJ2-7; possible D gene TRBD1, 5 bases. The V end was cut by 4 bases, the J end by 4 bases, with 18 bases between. Germline CDR1 SGHKS, CDR2 YYEKEE (reference sequence). The length of the CDR3 is 15 residues. Written as DNA, the CDR3 is TGTGCCAGCAGCATACGATTGGGGCTCGGGTACGAGCAGTACTTC. It specifies CASSIRLGLGYEQYF.

The chain links TRBV3-1 (or the pseudogene TRBV3-2) to TRBJ1-6, with no clear D. CDR3 size: 14 residues. The V gene lost 1 base and the J gene lost 11 bases, with 12 bases spanning the gap. The V gene's germline CDR1 is LGHDT and CDR2 YNNKEL (reference sequence). CDR3 coding DNA: TGTGCCAGCAGCCAAGGGGAGGGAGCAACACCCCTCCACTTT. It is translated as CASSQGEGATPLHF.

The J gene is TRBJ2-7, the V gene TRBV7-2; D is ambiguous. Germline CDR1 reads SGHTA; CDR2 reads FQGNSA. This CDR3 has 13 amino acids. Trimming left V 7 bases short and J 4 bases short, with 14 bases between. This CDR3 is CASTKYDTYEQYF. The CDR3 DNA sequence: TGTGCCAGCACCAAGTATGATACATACGAGCAGTACTTC.

This chain uses TRBV7-9 with TRBJ1-2; a possible D gene is TRBD1 (6 bases). This CDR3 has 15 amino acids. CDR1 and CDR2 from the germline V gene are SEHNR and FQNEAQ (reference sequence). The germline V and J ends were trimmed by 2 bases and 4 bases, with 14 bases remaining between them. As DNA, the CDR3 is TGTGCCAGCAGCTTAAGTCCAGGGGCTTCCTATGGCTACACCTTC. This gives the protein CASSLSPGASYGYTF. Complete variable domain (other parts from reference TRBV7-9 and TRBJ1-2): DTGVSQNPRHKITKRGQNVTFRCDPISEHNRLYWYRQTLGQGPEFLTYFQNEAQLEKSRLLSDRFSAERPKGSFSTLEIQRTEQGDSAMYLCASSLSPGASYGYTFGSGTRLTVV.

In regard to this clone: At one of its ends the junction is not consistent with the germline gene, which may arise from a read error. The chain combines TRBV7-7 with TRBJ2-1, with 8 bases lining up with TRBD2. Per germline, CDR1 SSHAT and CDR2 FNYEAQ (reference sequence). The CDR3 is 17 residues long. CDR3 protein: CASSLGFGRGGHNEQFF. The CDR3, as DNA: TGTGCTAGCAGCTTAGGTTTTGGTCGGGGGGGCCACAATGAGCAGTTCTTC.

J is TRBJ1-2 and V is TRBV4-1; 9 bases line up with TRBD1. The trim removed 4 bases at V and 5 bases at J, leaving 5 bases unmatched. Germline V lookup: CDR1 MGHRA, CDR2 YSYEKL. There are 14 residues in the CDR3. CDR3 sequence reads: CASSPTDRGYGYTF. DNA for the CDR3: TGCGCCAGCAGCCCGACGGACAGGGGATATGGCTACACCTTC.

The V and J genes are TRBV19 and TRBJ2-7, with 8 bases lining up with TRBD1. The germline gives CDR1 LNHDA, CDR2 SQIVND (reference sequence). Trimming at V came to 1 base and at J to 6 bases, leaving 8 bases not matched to a gene. The CDR3 consists of 15 residues. CDR3 nucleotide sequence: TGTGCCAGTAGTATAGTGGCGGACAGGGTTGTCGAGCAGTACTTC. It encodes CASSIVADRVVEQYF.